This TCR beta chain was found in a study of cytomegalovirus exposure and HLA in healthy donors. Turning to the study itself: Earlier findings included about 120 million unique TCR beta sequences obtained from approximately 170 million T cells. Overall study results and limits: Confirmation in vitro established that a few CMV-associated chains were specific for CMV antigens. There were some V segments, including TRBV6-2 and TRBV6-3, excluded as indistinguishable.

This CDR3 has 14 amino acids. The ends lost 4 bases at V and 5 bases at J; junction bases unmatched: 4. The germline V gene encodes CDR1 SGHRS and CDR2 YFSETQ. A multiplex PCR was run with 60 Vbeta primers and 13 Jbeta primers. Produced via immunoSEQ multiplex PCR; TCRdb's table is partial and in-frame only. Among 120,000 to 150,000 clones listed, approximately 80% were seen once. As to this clone: Its antigen remains unknown.

Whereas donors were nominally healthy upon sampling, unrecorded immune exposures were probable. Sequencing was carried out using PBMCs. The receptor comes from a man aged 25-45 years in good health and CMV-seropositive. This chain joins TRBV5-1 and TRBJ2-5, with 11 bases identical to TRBD1. CDR3 in DNA: TGCGCCAGCAGCCTGGACAGGGGGCGGGAGACCCAGTACTTC. It specifies CASSLDRGRETQYF.